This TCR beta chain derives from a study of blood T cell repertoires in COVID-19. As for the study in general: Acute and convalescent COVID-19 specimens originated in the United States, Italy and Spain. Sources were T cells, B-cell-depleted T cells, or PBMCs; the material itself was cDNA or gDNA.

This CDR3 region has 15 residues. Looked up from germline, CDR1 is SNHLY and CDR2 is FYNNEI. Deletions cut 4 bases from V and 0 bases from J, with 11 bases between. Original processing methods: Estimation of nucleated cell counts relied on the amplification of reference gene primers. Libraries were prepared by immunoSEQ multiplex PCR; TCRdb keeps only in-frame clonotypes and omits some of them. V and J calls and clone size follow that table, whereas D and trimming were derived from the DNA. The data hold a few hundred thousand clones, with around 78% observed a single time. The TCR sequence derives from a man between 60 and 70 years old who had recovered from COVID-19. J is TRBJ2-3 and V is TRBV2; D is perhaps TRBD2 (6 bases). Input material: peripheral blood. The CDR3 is CASSGLALSTDTQYF. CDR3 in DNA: TGTGCCAGCAGTGGCCTAGCGCTCAGCACAGATACGCAGTATTTT.